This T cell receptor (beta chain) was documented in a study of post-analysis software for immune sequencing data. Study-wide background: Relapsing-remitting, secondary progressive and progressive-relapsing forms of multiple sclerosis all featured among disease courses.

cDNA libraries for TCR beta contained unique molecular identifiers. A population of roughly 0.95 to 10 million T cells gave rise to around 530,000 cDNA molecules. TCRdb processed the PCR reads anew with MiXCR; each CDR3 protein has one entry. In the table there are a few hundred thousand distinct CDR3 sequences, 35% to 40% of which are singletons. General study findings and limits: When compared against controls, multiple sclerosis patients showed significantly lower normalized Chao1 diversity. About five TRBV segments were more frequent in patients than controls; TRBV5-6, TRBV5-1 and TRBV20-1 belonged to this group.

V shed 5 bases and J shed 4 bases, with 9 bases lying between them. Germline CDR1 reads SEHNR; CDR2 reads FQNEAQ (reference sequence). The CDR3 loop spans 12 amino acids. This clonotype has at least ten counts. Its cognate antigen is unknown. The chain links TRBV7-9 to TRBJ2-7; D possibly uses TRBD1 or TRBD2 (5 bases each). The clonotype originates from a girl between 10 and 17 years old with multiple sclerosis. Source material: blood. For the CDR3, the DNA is TGTGCCAGCAGCGAGGGGCGGTACGAGCAGTACTTC. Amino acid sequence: CASSEGRYEQYF.